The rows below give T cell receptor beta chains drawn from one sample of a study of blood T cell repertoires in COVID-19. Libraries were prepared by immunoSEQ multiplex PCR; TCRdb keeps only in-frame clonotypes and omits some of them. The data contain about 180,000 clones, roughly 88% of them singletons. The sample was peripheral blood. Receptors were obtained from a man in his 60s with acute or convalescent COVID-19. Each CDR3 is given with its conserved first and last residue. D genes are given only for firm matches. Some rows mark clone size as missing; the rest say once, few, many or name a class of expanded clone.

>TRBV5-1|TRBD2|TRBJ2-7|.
TGCGCCAGCAGCTCGGGGGGGACTAGCGGGAGTTACGAGCAGTACTTC
CASSSGGTSGSYEQYF
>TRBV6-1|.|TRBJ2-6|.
TGTGCCAGCAGTGAAGCTTTAAGAGCGGCTGGGGCCAACGTCCTGACTTTC
CASSEALRAAGANVLTF
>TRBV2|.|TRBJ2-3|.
TGTGCCAGCAGATTAAGCCATACGCAGTATTTT
CASRLSHTQYF
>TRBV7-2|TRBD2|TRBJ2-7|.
TGTGCCAGCAGCTTACATCCCCCCAAGGGTAGCGGGCCCTACGAGCAGTACTTC
CASSLHPPKGSGPYEQYF
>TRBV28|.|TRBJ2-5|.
TGTGCCAGCAGTTCCCATTCCGGGGGAATGCGTCAAGAGACCCAGTACTTC
CASSSHSGGMRQETQYF
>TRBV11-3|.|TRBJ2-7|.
TGTGCCAGCAGCGTAGGCGGCAGCTCCTACGAGCAGTACTTC
CASSVGGSSYEQYF
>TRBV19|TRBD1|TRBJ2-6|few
TGTGCCAGTAGTTTCCACCGACAGGGGGTGGGCTCTGGGGCCAACGTCCTGACTTTC
CASSFHRQGVGSGANVLTF
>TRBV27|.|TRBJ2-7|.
TGTGCCAGCAGTTTTTTCGGCGGTTCCTACGAGCAGTACTTC
CASSFFGGSYEQYF
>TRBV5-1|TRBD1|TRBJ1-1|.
TGCGCCAGCAGCCCGCGGACAGGGCACACTGAAGCTTTCTTT
CASSPRTGHTEAFF
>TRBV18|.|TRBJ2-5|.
TGTGCCAGCTCACCAAAGGGGCTTGAGACCCAGTACTTC
CASSPKGLETQYF
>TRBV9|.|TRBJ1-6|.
TGTGCCAGCAGCGCGGTCGGGGGTTCACCCCTCCACTTT
CASSAVGGSPLHF
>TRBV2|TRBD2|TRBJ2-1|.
TGTGCCAGCAGTGAACGACTAGCGGCTAATGAGCAGTTCTTC
CASSERLAANEQFF
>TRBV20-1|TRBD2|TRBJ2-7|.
TGCAGTGCTAGTCCCAGCGGGAGTCCCGAGCAGTACTTC
CSASPSGSPEQYF
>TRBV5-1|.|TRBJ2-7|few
TGCGCCAGCAGCTTGGATGGGGGACACTACGAGCAGTACTTC
CASSLDGGHYEQYF
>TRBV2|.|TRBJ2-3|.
TGTGCCAGCAGCCCTGGGGGCCCTAGCACAGATACGCAGTATTTT
CASSPGGPSTDTQYF
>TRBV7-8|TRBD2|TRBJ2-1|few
TGTGCCAGCAGCCCCCCGCTGCGGGAGGGCCCTCGGAATGAGCAGTTCTTC
CASSPPLREGPRNEQFF